These 11 T cell receptor beta chains originate from one sample sequenced in a study of human T cells and chemical hapten exposure. MiXCR was run by TCRdb on the RACE reads, yielding one entry per CDR3 protein. The table lists more than 80,000 distinct CDR3 sequences, around 7.8% of them singletons. The time point denotes: patch test 1, 2 weeks after DPC sensitization. The treatment: therapeutic diphenylcyclopropenone sensitization with weekly scalp DPC. The specimen was whole blood, collected in connection with sensitization to the hapten diphenylcyclopropenone (DPC). The receptors were gathered from a woman between 25 and 40 years old with alopecia areata. Some clones in this sample may be carry-over from other donors' samples.

This clonotype was found a few times. The V gene is TRBV5-1, the J gene TRBJ1-5; D is uncertain. The CDR3 covers 15 residues. V lost 4 bases and J 4 bases, leaving 15 bases between the germline ends. Per the germline V gene, CDR1 is SGHRS and CDR2 is YFSETQ. CDR3 sequence: CASSPYGSPNQPQHF. CDR3 bases: TGCGCCAGCAGCCCGTACGGGTCTCCAAATCAGCCCCAGCATTTT.

There are a few counts of this clonotype. The V and J genes are TRBV13 and TRBJ2-7, with a weak D call TRBD1 (6 bases). Trimming stripped 5 bases from V and 2 bases from J, with 10 bases between. Germline loops: CDR1 PRHDT, CDR2 FYEKMQ (reference sequence). This CDR3 is 13 amino acids long. The DNA for the CDR3 is TGTGCCAGCAGCCCCCGGGACACCTACGAGCAGTACTTC. This gives the protein CASSPRDTYEQYF.

The chain employs TRBV6-2 or TRBV6-3 and TRBJ2-7; TRBD1 matches at 11 bases. CDR3 length: 16 residues. V lost 4 bases to trimming and J lost 6 bases; unmatched junction nucleotides: 11. The germline V gene has CDR1 MNHEY and CDR2 SVGEGT. The CDR3 spells CASSSPLGTGGGEQYF. The CDR3 coding sequence is TGTGCCAGCAGTTCCCCGTTAGGGACAGGGGGTGGCGAGCAGTACTTC.

This clonotype was found a few times. The rearrangement joins TRBV6-2 or TRBV6-3 to TRBJ1-2; 7 bases match TRBD1. Trimming at V came to 2 bases and at J to 7 bases, leaving 1 base not matched to a gene. The CDR3 has 12 amino acids. Germline V CDR1 and CDR2: MNHEY, SVGEGT. In DNA, the CDR3 is TGTGCCAGCAGTTACGACAGGGTTGGCTACACCTTC. Its translation is CASSYDRVGYTF.

As to this clonotype: A much bigger clone sits one base away, suggesting this may be a read error. J is TRBJ1-1 and V is TRBV29-1, with 7 bases identical to TRBD1. V lost 7 bases and J lost 11; bases outside the gene matches: 10. The CDR3 length is 11 residues. Germline V gives CDR1 SQVTM, CDR2 ANQGSEA. The CDR3 loop is CSGDGTVMAFF. The CDR3 DNA sequence: TGCAGCGGAGACGGGACAGTGATGGCTTTCTTT.

This clonotype has ten or more counts. V and J are TRBV12-3 or TRBV12-4 and TRBJ2-1, with 7 positions matching TRBD2. With 3 bases clipped from V and 8 bases from J, the junction kept 10 bases outside the gene matches. This CDR3 contains 15 residues. The DNA of the CDR3 is TGTGCCAGCAGTTTGTTGGGGGGGGTTGTCTATGAGCAGTTCTTC. Translating gives CASSLLGGVVYEQFF.

This clonotype came up many times. V and J are TRBV2 and TRBJ2-4; 7 bases are a match to TRBD1. Trimming took 5 bases from V and 5 from J; bases not matched to a gene: 15. Per germline, CDR1 SNHLY and CDR2 FYNNEI. The CDR3 loop spans 17 amino acids. The CDR3: CASSPLYRGRSENIQYF. The CDR3 DNA reads TGTGCCAGCAGTCCCCTTTACAGGGGACGCTCGGAAAACATTCAGTACTTC.

This clonotype was seen repeatedly, ten times or more. The chain recombines TRBV6-6 with TRBJ2-1; no firm D call. The CDR3 loop spans 13 amino acids. The V end lost 5 bases, the J end lost 7 bases, and 12 bases lay between the germline ends. Germline V gene sequence: CDR1 MNHNY, CDR2 SVGAGI (reference sequence). This chain's CDR3 is CASSHGAPNEQFF. The CDR3 region has the DNA TGTGCCAGCAGTCACGGTGCGCCGAATGAGCAGTTCTTC.

This clonotype was seen many times. This chain connects TRBV6-5 to TRBJ2-3, with 7 bases aligning to TRBD1. With V trimmed by 5 bases and J by 0 bases, 5 bases remained unmatched. This CDR3 has 15 residues. Germline loops: CDR1 MNHEY, CDR2 SVGAGI. The CDR3, as DNA: TGTGCCAGCAGTAGACAGGGATTTAGCACAGATACGCAGTATTTT. The encoded protein is CASSRQGFSTDTQYF.

The rearrangement joins TRBV12-5 to TRBJ1-1; 9 bases fit TRBD1. The CDR3 covers 15 residues. The V gene end was trimmed by 5 bases and the J gene end by 0 bases; junction bases not matched to a gene: 4. From germline, CDR1 is LGHNT and CDR2 FRNRAP. Written as DNA, the CDR3 is TGTGCTAGTGGTCAGGGGACAGGGTTGAACACTGAAGCTTTCTTT. This encodes CASGQGTGLNTEAFF.

This clonotype appeared many times. The DNA of the CDR3 is TGTGCCAGTAGTATAGCCAGGGGCTTCCAAGAGACCCAGTACTTC. The encoded protein is CASSIARGFQETQYF. This sequence joins TRBV19 and TRBJ2-5; weak D call: TRBD1 (6 bases). Trimming took 1 base from V and 1 from J, leaving 10 bases between them. CDR1 and CDR2 from the germline V gene are LNHDA and SQIVND (reference sequence). CDR3 length: 15 amino acids.